This is a list of T cell receptor beta chains from one sample in a study of beta chain features in type 1 diabetes. Some clones are missing from TCRdb's copy, which holds only in-frame ones; the method was immunoSEQ multiplex PCR. The sample lists roughly 150,000 clones, over 8.5% occurring once. The sequenced sample consisted of central memory CD4+ T cells from blood. The source is a young man in good health. Both conserved end residues are part of each CDR3. Each record gives: CDR3 protein, CDR3 DNA, J gene, D gene, V gene, clone size. The D gene is left open where the match is weak. Only part of the rows carry a size: once, few, many, or a class if the clone is expanded.

CASSYYGYTF,TGTGCCAGCAGCTATTATGGCTACACCTTC,TRBJ1-2,NA,TRBV6-6,few
CASSPSTGRGTEAFF,TGTGCCAGCAGCCCCTCGACAGGGAGGGGGACTGAAGCTTTCTTT,TRBJ1-1,TRBD1,TRBV7-9,NA
CAASNRDGANYGYTF,TGTGCCGCTTCTAACCGGGACGGAGCTAACTATGGCTACACCTTC,TRBJ1-2,NA,TRBV7-2,many
CAWSPGQVSGNTIYF,TGTGCCTGGAGTCCGGGACAAGTCTCTGGAAACACCATATATTTT,TRBJ1-3,NA,TRBV30,few
CLPEQPQHF,TGTCTCCCGGAACAGCCCCAGCATTTT,TRBJ1-5,NA,TRBV15,NA
CASSSGRQGSTGELFF,TGTGCCAGCAGTTCAGGGAGACAGGGGTCCACCGGGGAGCTGTTTTTT,TRBJ2-2,TRBD1,TRBV27,NA
CASSDVVRRGEKLFF,TGTGCCAGCAGTGACGTGGTGCGGCGCGGTGAAAAACTGTTTTTT,TRBJ1-4,NA,TRBV2,NA
CAWSIRQGRGESPLHF,TGTGCCTGGAGTATTCGGCAGGGTAGAGGGGAGTCACCCCTCCACTTT,TRBJ1-6,NA,TRBV30,NA
CATTGGSYGYTF,TGTGCCACCACAGGGGGCAGCTATGGCTACACCTTC,TRBJ1-2,TRBD1,TRBV10-3,NA
CASSPEVGELFF,TGTGCCAGCTCACCCGAGGTCGGGGAGCTGTTTTTT,TRBJ2-2,NA,TRBV18,NA